This T cell receptor (beta chain) was sequenced for a study of T cells after posttransplantation cyclophosphamide. Study conclusions and caveats: TRB clonality was highly associated with recipient CMV seropositivity and reactivation. Donor CD8+ memory clones often dominated recipient blood repertoires at later times.

The germline V gene encodes CDR1 SGHNT and CDR2 YYREEE (reference sequence). This CDR3 comprises 14 residues. Trimming at V came to 0 bases and at J to 7 bases, leaving 4 bases not matched to a gene. Here immunoSEQ multiplex PCR was the method, and the copy in TCRdb shows in-frame clones only, minus some. Here the sample spans some 3,400 clones, around 85% being singletons. Turning to this clone: Antigen: not known.

Busulfan-fludarabine conditioning, marrow transplant, and cyclophosphamide on days +3 and +4 were administered. The material sequenced was PBMCs, taken after allogeneic stem cell transplant with posttransplant cyclophosphamide. The receptor's source is a female patient in her 50s who received an allogeneic stem cell transplant from an unrelated donor, was CMV-positive, and had acute and chronic GVHD. The graft donor may be the source of some T cells. This chain links TRBV5-4 with TRBJ2-7; 10 bases are a match to TRBD1. CDR3 residues: CASSLGQGAREQYF. The CDR3 bases are TGTGCCAGCAGCTTGGGACAGGGGGCGCGTGAGCAGTACTTC.